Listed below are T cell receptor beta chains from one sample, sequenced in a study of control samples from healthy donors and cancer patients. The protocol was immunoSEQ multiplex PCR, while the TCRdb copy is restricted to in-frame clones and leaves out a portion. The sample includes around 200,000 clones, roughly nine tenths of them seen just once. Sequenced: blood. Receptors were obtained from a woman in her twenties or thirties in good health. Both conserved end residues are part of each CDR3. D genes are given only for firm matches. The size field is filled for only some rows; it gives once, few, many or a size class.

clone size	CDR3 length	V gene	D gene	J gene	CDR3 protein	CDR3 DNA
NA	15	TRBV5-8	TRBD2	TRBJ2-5	CASSGGRGGQETQYF	TGTGCCAGCAGCGGGGGTCGCGGGGGCCAAGAGACCCAGTACTTC
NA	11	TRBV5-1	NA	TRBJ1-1	CASGRGTEAFF	TGCGCCAGCGGCAGGGGCACTGAAGCTTTCTTT
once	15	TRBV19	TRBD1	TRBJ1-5	CASSWDRGPNQPQHF	TGTGCCAGTAGTTGGGACAGGGGCCCCAATCAGCCCCAGCATTTT
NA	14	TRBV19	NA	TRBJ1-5	CASSILDSNQPQHF	TGTGCCAGTAGTATCCTAGATAGCAATCAGCCCCAGCATTTT
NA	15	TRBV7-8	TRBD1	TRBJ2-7	CASSLGGQGSYEQYF	TGTGCCAGCAGCTTAGGGGGACAGGGCTCCTACGAGCAGTACTTC
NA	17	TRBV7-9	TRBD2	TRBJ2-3	CASSLGLRGGPTDTQYF	TGTGCCAGCAGCTTAGGGCTCCGGGGGGGCCCCACAGATACGCAGTATTTT
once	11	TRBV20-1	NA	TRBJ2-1	CSAAGVNEQFF	TGCAGTGCTGCAGGGGTCAATGAGCAGTTCTTC
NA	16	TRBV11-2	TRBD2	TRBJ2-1	CASSLGGLADYNEQFF	TGTGCCAGCAGCTTAGGGGGACTAGCGGACTACAATGAGCAGTTCTTC
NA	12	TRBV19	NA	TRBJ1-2	CASSGRGDGYTF	TGTGCCAGTAGTGGTAGGGGGGATGGCTACACCTTC
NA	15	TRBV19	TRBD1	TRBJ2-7	CASSNPGQGGYEQYF	TGTGCCAGTAGTAACCCGGGACAGGGGGGGTACGAGCAGTACTTC
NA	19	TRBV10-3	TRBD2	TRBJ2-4	CAISEAGTSGRLAKNIQYF	TGTGCCATCAGTGAGGCCGGGACTAGCGGGAGGTTAGCCAAAAACATTCAGTACTTC
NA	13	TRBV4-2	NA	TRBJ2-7	CASSQDGSYEQYF	TGTGCCAGCAGCCAAGACGGATCCTACGAGCAGTACTTC
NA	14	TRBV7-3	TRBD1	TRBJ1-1	CASSLTTGDTEAFF	TGTGCCAGCAGCTTAACGACAGGGGACACTGAAGCTTTCTTT
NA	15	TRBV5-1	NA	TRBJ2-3	CASSLVGRSTDTQYF	TGCGCCAGCAGCTTGGTTGGACGGAGCACAGATACGCAGTATTTT
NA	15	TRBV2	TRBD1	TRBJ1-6	CASDPGQGKNSPLHF	TGTGCCAGCGACCCGGGACAGGGAAAAAATTCACCCCTCCACTTT
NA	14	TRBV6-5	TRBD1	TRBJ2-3	CASRRGQGVDTQYF	TGTGCCAGCAGGCGGGGACAGGGAGTAGATACGCAGTATTTT
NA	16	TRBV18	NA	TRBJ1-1	CASSPPSGRGNTEAFF	TGTGCCAGCTCACCACCGTCGGGACGTGGAAACACTGAAGCTTTCTTT
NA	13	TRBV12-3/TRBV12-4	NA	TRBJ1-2	CASRFGRNYGYTF	TGTGCCAGCAGGTTCGGACGGAACTATGGCTACACCTTC
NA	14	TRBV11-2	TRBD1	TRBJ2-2	CASRPTGDTGELFF	TGTGCCAGCAGACCAACAGGGGACACCGGGGAGCTGTTTTTT
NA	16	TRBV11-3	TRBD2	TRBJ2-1	CASSSPGLSFYNEQFF	TGTGCCAGCAGCTCTCCGGGACTATCTTTCTACAATGAGCAGTTCTTC
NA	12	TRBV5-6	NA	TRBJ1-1	CASSWDNTEAFF	TGTGCCAGCAGCTGGGACAACACTGAAGCTTTCTTT
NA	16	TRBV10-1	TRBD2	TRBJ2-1	CASSESGAGGRNEQFF	TGCGCCAGCAGTGAGTCGGGAGCGGGGGGGCGAAATGAGCAGTTCTTC
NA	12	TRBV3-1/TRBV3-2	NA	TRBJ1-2	CASSQVGGGYTF	TGTGCCAGCAGCCAAGTCGGAGGGGGCTACACCTTC
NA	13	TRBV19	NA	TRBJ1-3	CASLGTPGNTIYF	TGTGCCAGTCTCGGGACACCTGGAAACACCATATATTTT
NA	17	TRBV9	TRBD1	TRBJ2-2	CASSEPPGQGADGELFF	TGTGCCAGCAGCGAACCCCCGGGACAGGGGGCGGACGGGGAGCTGTTTTTT
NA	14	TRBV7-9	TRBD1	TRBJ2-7	CASSLGQGFHEQYF	TGTGCCAGCAGCCTGGGACAGGGTTTCCACGAGCAGTACTTC
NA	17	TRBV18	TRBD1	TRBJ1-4	CASSPGQGKLTNEKLFF	TGTGCCAGCTCACCGGGACAGGGCAAACTAACTAATGAAAAACTGTTTTTT
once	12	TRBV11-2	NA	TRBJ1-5	CASSNRDQPQHF	TGTGCCAGCAGTAACAGGGATCAGCCCCAGCATTTT
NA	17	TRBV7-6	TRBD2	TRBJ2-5	CASSLGGLAGGEETQYF	TGTGCCAGCAGCTTAGGGGGACTAGCGGGAGGGGAGGAGACCCAGTACTTC
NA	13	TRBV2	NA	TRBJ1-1	CASSEGWITEAFF	TGTGCCAGCAGTGAGGGGTGGATCACTGAAGCTTTCTTT
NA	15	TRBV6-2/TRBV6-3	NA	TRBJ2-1	CASSYSGGSYNEQFF	TGTGCCAGCAGTTACTCCGGGGGCTCCTACAATGAGCAGTTCTTC
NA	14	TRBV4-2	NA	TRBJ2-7	CASSQDRALDEQYF	TGTGCCAGCAGCCAAGACAGGGCTCTGGACGAGCAGTACTTC
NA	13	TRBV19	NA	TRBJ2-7	CASSYRVTYEQYF	TGTGCCAGTAGCTACAGGGTGACCTACGAGCAGTACTTC
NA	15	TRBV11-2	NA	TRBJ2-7	CASSLETQSSYEQYF	TGTGCCAGCAGCTTAGAGACACAGTCCTCCTACGAGCAGTACTTC
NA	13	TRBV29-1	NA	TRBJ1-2	CSVDGTPNYGYTF	TGCAGCGTTGATGGGACACCTAACTATGGCTACACCTTC
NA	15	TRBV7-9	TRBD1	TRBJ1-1	CASSPGTGANTEAFF	TGTGCCAGCAGCCCGGGGACAGGGGCGAACACTGAAGCTTTCTTT
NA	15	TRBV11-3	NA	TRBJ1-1	CASSLGEGLNTEAFF	TGTGCCAGCAGCTTAGGGGAGGGTTTGAACACTGAAGCTTTCTTT
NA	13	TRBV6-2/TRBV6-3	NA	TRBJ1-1	CASSPPETGLVFF	TGTGCCAGCAGCCCCCCAGAAACAGGGTTGGTTTTCTTT
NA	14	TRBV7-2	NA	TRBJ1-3	CASSLVRSGNTIYF	TGTGCCAGCAGCTTAGTCCGCTCTGGAAACACCATATATTTT
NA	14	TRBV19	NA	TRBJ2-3	CASSTTSGTDTQYF	TGTGCCAGTAGTACTACTAGTGGCACAGATACGCAGTATTTT
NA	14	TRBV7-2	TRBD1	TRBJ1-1	CASSGQGGNTEAFF	TGTGCCAGCAGCGGACAGGGGGGGAACACTGAAGCTTTCTTT
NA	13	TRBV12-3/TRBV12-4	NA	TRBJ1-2	CASSATVTYGYTF	TGTGCCAGCAGCGCGACGGTTACCTATGGCTACACCTTC
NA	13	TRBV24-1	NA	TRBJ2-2	CATRDTNTGELFF	TGTGCCACCAGGGACACGAACACCGGGGAGCTGTTTTTT
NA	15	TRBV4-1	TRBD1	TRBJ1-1	CASRGQGAPNTEAFF	TGCGCCAGCAGGGGACAGGGGGCTCCGAACACTGAAGCTTTCTTT
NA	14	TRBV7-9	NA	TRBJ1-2	CASSLAGARYGYTF	TGTGCCAGCAGCTTAGCAGGGGCGCGGTATGGCTACACCTTC